Following are 9 T cell receptor beta chains from one sample sequenced in a study of CD8+CD57+ T cells in acquired aplastic anemia. The sequenced patients had an expansion of CD8+CD57+ cells seen by flow cytometry. Both TCR beta VDJ combination and CDR3 sequence profiling were carried out. Genomic DNA was the template for this profiling. TCRdb used MiXCR to reprocess the reads, holding one entry per CDR3 protein. The table has a few hundred thousand distinct CDR3 sequences, under 65% seen once. Source material: sorted CD4+, CD8+, or CD8+CD57+ T cells (not recorded which) from PBMCs. These TCRs come from a human donor with aplastic anemia.

The chain recombines TRBV11-2 with TRBJ2-1; 8 bases line up with TRBD1. The V and J ends lost 4 bases and 4 bases, in that order; junction bases with no gene match: 12. Germline lookup yields CDR1 SGHAT and CDR2 FQNNGV. The CDR3 is made up of 17 amino acids. DNA of the CDR3: TGTGCCAGCAGCTCCAGGGGGCCGCGATCCCCGTACAATGAGCAGTTCTTC. It specifies CASSSRGPRSPYNEQFF.

This clonotype turned up a few times. The chain employs TRBV29-1 and TRBJ1-1; no definite D call. Per the germline V gene, CDR1 is SQVTM and CDR2 is ANQGSEA. This CDR3 is built from 11 residues. Trimming removed 2 bases from V and 3 bases from J, with 4 bases in between. CDR3 residues: CSVETDTEAFF. CDR3 DNA: TGCAGCGTTGAAACAGACACTGAAGCTTTCTTT.

The chain links TRBV29-1 to TRBJ1-2; 7 positions agree with TRBD1. Per germline, CDR1 SQVTM and CDR2 ANQGSEA. V shed 3 bases, J shed 4 bases, and the junction held 2 bases outside the gene matches. CDR3 length equals 12 residues. The DNA of the CDR3 is TGCAGCGTTGAGACAGGGTCCTATGGCTACACCTTC. As protein: CSVETGSYGYTF.

This clonotype was seen only a few times. The rearrangement uses TRBV7-2 and TRBJ2-7; D unclear. V was shortened by 1 base and J by 0 bases, with 4 bases between the two germline ends. Germline values: CDR1 SGHTA, CDR2 FQGNSA. The CDR3 totals 13 residues. CDR3 coding DNA: TGTGCCAGCAGCTTAGGATTCTCCTACGAGCAGTACTTC. Translating it yields CASSLGFSYEQYF. Together with reference TRBV7-2 and TRBJ2-7, the CDR3 gives the full variable domain: GAGVSQSPSNKVTEKGKDVELRCDPISGHTALYWYRQSLGQGLEFLIYFQGNSAPDKSGLPSDRFSAERTGGSVSTLTIQRTQQEDSAVYLCASSLGFSYEQYFGPGTRLTVT.

This clonotype has a count of ten or more. The rearrangement joins TRBV20-1 to TRBJ2-6; D unresolved. CDR3 size: 15 residues. Germline-derived CDR1 and CDR2 are DFQATT and SNEGSKA (reference sequence). Deletions cut 0 bases from V and 0 bases from J, with 6 bases between. The CDR3 spells CSAREGSSGANVLTF. Here the CDR3 DNA reads TGCAGTGCTAGAGAGGGATCCTCTGGGGCCAACGTCCTGACTTTC.

This clonotype was found once. This rearrangement joins TRBV20-1 to TRBJ1-6; no firm D call. V lost 1 base and J lost 8, with 12 bases in between. The germline gives CDR1 DFQATT, CDR2 SNEGSKA (reference sequence). The CDR3 has 14 residues. For the CDR3, the DNA is TGCAGTGCTAGAGCGGGTCAGCGGGATTCACCCCTCCACTTT. Protein sequence: CSARAGQRDSPLHF.

V gene TRBV3-1 combines with J gene TRBJ2-7; 12 bases are a match to TRBD2. The germline CDR1 and CDR2 sequences are LGHDT and YNNKEL (reference sequence). The CDR3 runs 15 residues. V lost 4 bases to trimming and J lost 6 bases; unmatched junction nucleotides: 7. This chain's CDR3 is CASSLRSTSGSEQYF. The CDR3 DNA follows: TGTGCCAGCAGCCTGCGATCGACTAGCGGGAGCGAGCAGTACTTC.

J is TRBJ2-7 and V is TRBV20-1; 9 nucleotides align to TRBD2. The CDR3 is 14 residues long. Germline V gives CDR1 DFQATT, CDR2 SNEGSKA (reference sequence). With V trimmed by 5 bases and J by 6 bases, 11 bases remained unmatched. CDR3 nucleotides: TGCAGTGCTCGCCCCGGGACTAGCTTGTCCGAGCAGTACTTC. It codes for CSARPGTSLSEQYF.

In its sample, this clonotype was seen once. Given a much more abundant clone one base away, this may be a read error. The CDR3 spells CASSYSGDRVSGSTIYF. For the CDR3, the DNA is TGTGCCAGTAGTTACTCGGGGGACAGGGTCTCTGGAAGCACCATATATTTT. The rearrangement links TRBV6-5 to TRBJ1-3; 9 bases fit TRBD1. The CDR3 runs to 17 residues. CDR1 is MNHEY, CDR2 SVGAGI, per germline.